The 26 T cell receptor beta chains below come from one sample, sequenced in a study of shared T cell receptors in the human thymus (dated by TCRdb to about 2021). Receptor libraries were prepared by the immunoSEQ multiplex PCR assay. Sourced from immuneACCESS, this table was stored by TCRdb with only in-frame sequences that have V and J called. A share of the clones is absent; for the studies checked, an unresolved V gene accounts for under half, and the remainder has no known explanation. In this sample the table shows under 700,000 clones, about 84% of which occur a single time. Jointly, the top ten make up more than 0.01% of the sample. Separately, the same data were catalogued under a study of human thymus T cells.

The sequenced material came from thymocytes. The receptor set was obtained from a boy less than two years old with a congenital heart defect. Donor details come from another sample of the same person, matched by shared clones.

About this clone itself: The germline gene is not matched at one end of the junction; a read error may be the cause. The V and J genes are TRBV7-7 and TRBJ2-1; 10 bases fit TRBD2. This CDR3 comprises 16 residues. Germline CDR1 reads SSHAT; CDR2 reads FNYEAQ (reference sequence). The CDR3 bases are TGTGCTAGCAGCTTAGCGGCCGGGACTAGCGACAATGAGCAGTTCTTC. Translating gives CASSLAAGTSDNEQFF.

V usage is TRBV5-4 and J usage is TRBJ1-1; D is uncertain. Trimming took off 0 bases at V and 6 bases at J, with 12 bases between the two ends. The V gene's germline CDR1 is SGHNT and CDR2 YYREEE (reference sequence). This CDR3 region has 14 residues. In DNA, the CDR3 is TGTGCCAGCAGCTTGGTTACGGCCGACTCTGAAGCTTTCTTT. It specifies CASSLVTADSEAFF.

This chain connects TRBV13 to TRBJ2-3; 12 bases line up with TRBD2. The CDR3 runs to 14 residues. V was pared by 10 bases and J by 3 bases, with 5 bases of the junction left unmatched. Germline V CDR1 and CDR2: PRHDT, FYEKMQ (reference sequence). CDR3 region: CANSLAGGTDTQYF. CDR3 bases: TGTGCCAACTCACTAGCGGGAGGAACAGATACGCAGTATTTT.

This chain links TRBV28 with TRBJ2-1, with 9 bases identical to TRBD2. CDR3 length: 14 amino acids. V gave up 5 bases and J gave up 9 bases; unmatched junction bases: 8. Per the germline V gene, CDR1 is MDHEN and CDR2 is SYDVKM. The CDR3 DNA reads as TGTGCCAGCAGTCTCACGGGACTAGCCATTGAGCAGTTCTTC. As protein: CASSLTGLAIEQFF.

The gene calls are TRBV5-5 and TRBJ1-1; 8 nucleotides align to TRBD1. Germline V gene lookup returns CDR1 SGHKS and CDR2 YYEKEE (reference sequence). Trimming took 4 bases from V and 3 from J; bases not matched to a gene: 5. CDR3 length equals 14 residues. CDR3 nucleotide sequence: TGTGCCAGCAGCACCCCACAGGGGGACACTGAAGCTTTCTTT. It yields the protein CASSTPQGDTEAFF.

The chain is built from TRBV4-2 and TRBJ2-5, with 8 nucleotides matching TRBD2. The CDR3 contains 17 residues. Per germline, CDR1 LGHNA and CDR2 YNFKEQ. V was pared by 4 bases and J by 1 base, with 11 bases of the junction left unmatched. The CDR3 sequence: CASSPGGASGPQETQYF. CDR3 nucleotide sequence: TGTGCCAGCAGCCCGGGGGGGGCTAGCGGGCCCCAAGAGACCCAGTACTTC.

This chain joins TRBV28 and TRBJ2-1; the match to TRBD2 covers 15 bases. This CDR3 has 17 residues. Germline lookup yields CDR1 MDHEN and CDR2 SYDVKM. V lost 7 bases and J lost 9; bases outside the gene matches: 13. CDR3: CASTAGGGGLAGGEQFF. In DNA form, the CDR3 reads TGTGCCAGCACGGCGGGTGGGGGGGGACTAGCGGGAGGTGAGCAGTTCTTC.

J is TRBJ2-7 and V is TRBV28; weak D call: TRBD1 (6 bases). Germline loops: CDR1 MDHEN, CDR2 SYDVKM. V lost 3 bases, J lost 3 bases, and 9 bases lay in between. CDR3 length: 13 residues. CDR3 sequence: CASSLPGHYEQYF. The CDR3 DNA is TGTGCCAGCAGTTTGCCGGGACACTACGAGCAGTACTTC.

The rearrangement uses TRBV27 and TRBJ1-3; D not resolved. V was pared by 0 bases and J by 5 bases, with 14 bases between. This CDR3 is 16 amino acids long. The V gene's germline CDR1 is MNHEY and CDR2 SMNVEV (reference sequence). Here the CDR3 DNA reads TGTGCCAGCAGTTTATCCTCCCCAGGACTCCGAAACACCATATATTTT. It codes for CASSLSSPGLRNTIYF.

The CDR3 here is CASSPGQERPTGELFF. The DNA of the CDR3 is TGCGCCAGCAGCCCGGGACAGGAGCGCCCAACCGGGGAGCTGTTTTTT. The V call is TRBV5-1, the J call TRBJ2-2; TRBD1 aligns across 8 bases. The CDR3 totals 16 residues. Trimming at V came to 4 bases and at J to 5 bases, leaving 10 bases not matched to a gene. Per the germline V gene, CDR1 is SGHRS and CDR2 is YFSETQ.

The genes are TRBV15 and TRBJ2-3, with 7 bases identical to TRBD2. The V segment lost 4 bases and the J segment 3 bases; nucleotides outside the gene matches: 4. Germline V gene sequence: CDR1 LNHNV, CDR2 YYDKDF (reference sequence). The CDR3 has 14 amino acids. The CDR3 coding sequence is TGTGCCACCAGCAACGGCGGGAGTACAGATACGCAGTATTTT. Its translation is CATSNGGSTDTQYF. The full variable domain, its missing parts supplied by reference TRBV15 and TRBJ2-3, is DAMVIQNPRYQVTQFGKPVTLSCSQTLNHNVMYWYQQKSSQAPKLLFHYYDKDFNNEADTPDNFQSRRPNTSFCFLDIRSPGLGDTAMYLCATSNGGSTDTQYFGPGTRLTVL.

The V call is TRBV14, the J call TRBJ2-3, with D possibly matching TRBD2 (6 bases). The CDR3 extends over 15 amino acids. V was shortened by 8 bases and J by 0 bases, with 15 bases between the two germline ends. Germline CDR1 and CDR2: SGHDN and FVKESK. The CDR3 loop is CASSPGGASTDTQYF. The CDR3, as DNA: TGTGCCAGCTCCCCCGGAGGGGCCAGCACAGATACGCAGTATTTT.

The chain employs TRBV30 and TRBJ2-7; D not certain. This CDR3 has 13 residues. With 2 bases removed from V and 1 base from J, the gap between germline ends came to 9 bases. CDR1 is GTSNPN and CDR2 is SVGIG in the germline V gene (reference sequence). The CDR3 bases are TGTGCCTGGAGTTCCCCAGATTCCTACGAGCAGTACTTC. Translation gives CAWSSPDSYEQYF.

The CDR3 DNA sequence: TGTGCCAGCAGCTCCCAGAGACTAGCAGGCGAGCAGTACTTC. Its translation: CASSSQRLAGEQYF. The genes are TRBV9 and TRBJ2-7; TRBD2 matches 7 bases. The CDR3 covers 14 residues. CDR1 and CDR2 from the germline V gene are SGDLS and YYNGEE. V shed 4 bases, J shed 6 bases, and the junction held 10 bases outside the gene matches.

The chain is built from TRBV10-2 and TRBJ1-3; the D gene is possibly TRBD1 (6 bases). The CDR3 has 13 residues. Germline V gives CDR1 WSHSY, CDR2 SAAADI. Trimming shortened V by 9 bases and J by 0 bases, and 9 bases separated the two germline ends. CDR3 sequence: CASGGLSGNTIYF. In DNA, the CDR3 is TGCGCCAGTGGGGGCCTCTCTGGAAACACCATATATTTT.

This CDR3 reads CASSRKNPRDPNTEAFF. The CDR3 DNA is TGCGCCAGCAGCCGAAAGAACCCGAGGGATCCGAACACTGAAGCTTTCTTT. The chain employs TRBV4-1 and TRBJ1-1; unclear D gene. The CDR3 length is 17 residues. Germline CDR1 is MGHRA and CDR2 is YSYEKL. V was pared by 4 bases and J by 1 base, with 19 bases between.

The CDR3 loop reads CARGRGVGYEQYF. DNA of the CDR3: TGTGCCCGAGGCCGGGGGGTTGGCTACGAGCAGTACTTC. This chain links TRBV30 with TRBJ2-7; 7 positions match TRBD2. Per the germline V gene, CDR1 is GTSNPN and CDR2 is SVGIG (reference sequence). The CDR3 contains 13 residues. V lost 8 bases and J lost 3; bases outside the gene matches: 10.

This chain uses TRBV25-1 with TRBJ1-3, with TRBD1 matching over 9 bases. The junction had 1 base not matched to a gene; V was cut back by 4 bases and J by 3 bases. Germline loops: CDR1 MGHDK, CDR2 SYGVNS. CDR3 length: 14 residues. The CDR3 nucleotides read TGTGCCAGCAGTGCGGACAGGGGTGGAAACACCATATATTTT. It translates to CASSADRGGNTIYF. The whole variable domain, filled in from reference TRBV25-1 and TRBJ1-3, reads EADIYQTPRYLVIGTGKKITLECSQTMGHDKMYWYQQDPGMELHLIHYSYGVNSTEKGDLSSESTVSRIRTEHFPLTLESARPSHTSQYLCASSADRGGNTIYFGEGSWLTVV.

The rearrangement uses TRBV15 and TRBJ2-7; TRBD2 might be the D (6 bases). The V gene lost 1 base and the J gene lost 3 bases, with 13 bases spanning the gap. This CDR3 has 15 amino acids. Germline V gene sequence: CDR1 LNHNV, CDR2 YYDKDF (reference sequence). The CDR3 loop reads CATSRAGSGGYEQYF. The CDR3 DNA follows: TGTGCCACCAGCAGAGCGGGGTCCGGGGGCTACGAGCAGTACTTC.

This chain connects TRBV4-3 to TRBJ2-7, with 11 nucleotides matching TRBD2. The CDR3 contains 17 residues. Per the germline V gene, CDR1 is LGHNA and CDR2 is YSLEER. J lost 2 bases, V lost 1 base, and 7 bases had no gene match. CDR3 DNA: TGCGCCAGCAGCCAAGGGTGGACGGGACTAGCGGCCTACGAGCAGTACTTC. It codes for CASSQGWTGLAAYEQYF.

The chain combines TRBV14 with TRBJ1-1, with D possibly TRBD1 on 5 matching bases. Germline CDR1 SGHDN, CDR2 FVKESK. Trimming removed 0 bases at V and 4 bases at J, with 18 bases between. There are 17 residues in the CDR3. CDR3 protein: CASSQEDLKGLGTEAFF. Written as DNA, the CDR3 is TGTGCCAGCAGCCAAGAAGACTTAAAGGGGCTTGGCACTGAAGCTTTCTTT.

This clone was seen a single time. V is TRBV5-1 and J is TRBJ2-4; 9 bases are shared with TRBD1. J gave up 7 bases and V 3 bases, and 8 bases lay outside the gene matches. Per the germline V gene, CDR1 is SGHRS and CDR2 is YFSETQ. The CDR3 contains 15 residues. Written as DNA, the CDR3 is TGCGCCAGCAGCTGGGGACAGGGCGGTGGGAACATTCAGTACTTC. It codes for CASSWGQGGGNIQYF.

The V and J genes are TRBV27 and TRBJ2-1; TRBD2 might be the D (5 bases). Germline V CDR1 and CDR2: MNHEY, SMNVEV (reference sequence). The ends were cut back, 5 bases at V and 0 bases at J, with 20 bases in the middle. This CDR3 has 18 amino acids. The CDR3 is CASSPPVGAASSYNEQFF. The CDR3 coding sequence is TGTGCCAGCAGTCCCCCGGTCGGAGCGGCTAGCTCCTACAATGAGCAGTTCTTC.

This clone appeared a few times. This chain uses TRBV10-3 with TRBJ2-1, with 10 positions matching TRBD2. The length of the CDR3 is 15 residues. J was trimmed by 8 bases and V by 0 bases; bases with no gene match: 4. Germline V CDR1 and CDR2: ENHRY, SYGVKD. The CDR3, as DNA: TGTGCCATCAGTGAGTCCAGCGGGAGGGCCGATGAGCAGTTCTTC. Translation: CAISESSGRADEQFF.

This chain joins TRBV9 and TRBJ2-7, with TRBD1 matching over 7 bases. Germline V gene sequence: CDR1 SGDLS, CDR2 YYNGEE. CDR3 length: 14 residues. Trimming removed 2 bases from V and 3 bases from J; junction bases left unmatched: 5. DNA of the CDR3: TGTGCCAGCAGCGTCGACAGGGTTGGCTACGAGCAGTACTTC. The encoded protein is CASSVDRVGYEQYF.

The chain carries TRBV19 and TRBJ2-3; 9 bases are a match to TRBD2. The germline V gene encodes CDR1 LNHDA and CDR2 SQIVND (reference sequence). The CDR3 is 17 residues long. Germline trimming cut 6 bases from V and 7 bases from J; bases unmatched to any gene: 17. This CDR3 is CASSKTFGGRAGNTQYF. The CDR3 nucleotides read TGTGCCAGTAGCAAGACCTTTGGCGGGAGGGCCGGAAATACGCAGTATTTT.